This is a list of T cell receptor beta chains from one sample in a study of cytomegalovirus exposure and HLA in healthy donors. Only in-frame clones appear in the TCRdb table, and some are missing; sequencing was by immunoSEQ multiplex PCR. The sample comprises about 170,000 clones, 70% to 90% of which are singletons, and about 6% rests with the top ten. The sequencing sample was made of PBMCs. The receptor set was obtained from a woman aged 25 to 39 in good health and CMV-seronegative. The CDR3 runs from the conserved cysteine through the conserved F or W.

CDR3 protein	V gene
CASSLGVRGSPLHF	TRBV7-3
CASSHRQGKDGELFF	TRBV4-1
CASSLARARGPYPDEKLFF	TRBV7-6
CASSDGQWGYTF	TRBV5-6
CASSGHMQGTAYGYTF	TRBV25-1
CASTGLSSTDTQYF	TRBV2
CASSPRLTYEQYF	TRBV4-2
CAWSVPGNTYNEQFF	TRBV30
CASSLTDSGNTIYF	TRBV14
CASSLRPPWREGPVTQYF	TRBV7-3
CAISALSDNQPQHF	TRBV10-3
CASSPGTNSYEQYF	TRBV5-1
CASSPDRDGTQYF	TRBV7-2
CTNRTGGAEDTQYF	TRBV1
CASSYAGSIEAFF	TRBV6-5
CASSIVSSYNSPLHF	TRBV19
CASSKCRDIPNTGELFF	TRBV21-1
CATRGVYEQYF	TRBV6-5
CASSLDPQVASTDTQYF	TRBV28
CASSWTETIEAFF	TRBV6-6
CAISEQGDYGYTF	TRBV10-3
CASSFPSSGQETQYF	TRBV7-2
CASSPVEGAVAGANVLTF	TRBV18
CASSRQTGRDTEAFF	TRBV4-1
CASSYYGGQETQYF	TRBV6-6
CASSGERGTSYEQYF	TRBV5-6
CASSEDSPGPYEQYF	TRBV7-6
CASSQDPSGGPYEQYF	TRBV4-2
CASSHGQEDTEAFF	TRBV4-3
CASSPRASGRQETQYF	TRBV7-2
CASSTTGGIYEQYF	TRBV6-1
CASTWGEDYGYTF	TRBV28
CASNQHQGGLDYNEQFF	TRBV9
CASFGEGYTF	TRBV19
CASSFISGGAETQYF	TRBV28
CASSFTGSEAFF	TRBV7-9
CASSSGQRNTEAFF	TRBV7-9
CASAPRAGTEAFF	TRBV12-5
CAGGSLPGQGAYNEQFF	TRBV2
CASSVMVNTEAFF	TRBV9
CASSLNRDFNEKLFF	TRBV7-2
CASSFVSGANVLTF	TRBV28
CATSRGTGGNQPQHF	TRBV15
CTSSQVAGYNEQFF	TRBV1
CASSQGQGGPADTQYF	TRBV9
CATSSWDSLNNQPQHF	TRBV15
CASSQDSYRTPEAFF	TRBV4-1
CSASGTEGRGYTF	TRBV29-1
CASSPSTVSYGYTF	TRBV28
CASSLGLGGSRQETQYF	TRBV7-7
CASMRSSGKGEQYF	TRBV28